Many counts were recorded for the clone carrying this TCR beta chain. The data originate from a study of regulatory T cells in long-lasting Graves disease. Building the TCR beta libraries relied on iRepertoire HTBI primers, and CDR3 regions underwent Arm-PCR. TCRdb redid the calling of the multiplex PCR reads with MiXCR, one entry per CDR3 protein. The sample includes 300,000 to 350,000 distinct CDR3 sequences, about 20% of them seen just once. The sample's time point: persistent/refractory GD, antithyroid drugs over 5 years with positive TRAb. The TCR library was made from RNA extracted from PBMCs. This CDR3 spans 13 amino acids. V was trimmed by 3 bases and J by 3 bases, leaving 9 bases between them. Germline CDR1 is SNHLY and CDR2 is FYNNEI.

Source: peripheral blood mononuclear cells (PBMCs), taken when the disease was refractory, from a patient treated with antithyroid drugs. The V gene is TRBV2, the J gene TRBJ2-7; D possibly corresponds to TRBD1 (5 bases). This TCR derives from a female donor with Graves disease. The CDR3 sequence: CASSDGAYYEQYF. CDR3 coding DNA: TGTGCCAGCAGTGATGGGGCCTACTACGAGCAGTACTTC.